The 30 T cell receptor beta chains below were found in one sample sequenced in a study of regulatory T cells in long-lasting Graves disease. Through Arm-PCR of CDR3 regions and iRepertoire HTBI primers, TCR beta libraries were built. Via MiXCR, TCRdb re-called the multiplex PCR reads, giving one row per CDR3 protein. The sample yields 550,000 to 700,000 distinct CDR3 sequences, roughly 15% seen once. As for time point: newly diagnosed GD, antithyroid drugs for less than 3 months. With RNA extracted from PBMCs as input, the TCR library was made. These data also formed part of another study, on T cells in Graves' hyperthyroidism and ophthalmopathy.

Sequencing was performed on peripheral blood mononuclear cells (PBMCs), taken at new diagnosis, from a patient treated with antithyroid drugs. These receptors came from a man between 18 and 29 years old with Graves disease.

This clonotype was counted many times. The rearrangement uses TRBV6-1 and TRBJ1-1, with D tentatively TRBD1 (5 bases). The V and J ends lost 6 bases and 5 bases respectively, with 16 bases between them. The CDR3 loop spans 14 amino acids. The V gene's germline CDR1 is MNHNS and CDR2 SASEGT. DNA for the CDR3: TGTGCCAGCAGGGAGGGACCGAGTAAGACTGAAGCTTTCTTT. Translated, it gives CASREGPSKTEAFF.

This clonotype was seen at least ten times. In nucleotides, the CDR3 is TGTGCCAGCAGGGGGCCTCAAGAGACCCAGTACTTC. Its translation is CASRGPQETQYF. This chain joins TRBV7-9 and TRBJ2-5; weak D call: TRBD1 (5 bases). Per germline, CDR1 SEHNR and CDR2 FQNEAQ (reference sequence). The CDR3 loop spans 12 amino acids. With 6 bases removed from V and 2 bases from J, the gap between germline ends came to 7 bases.

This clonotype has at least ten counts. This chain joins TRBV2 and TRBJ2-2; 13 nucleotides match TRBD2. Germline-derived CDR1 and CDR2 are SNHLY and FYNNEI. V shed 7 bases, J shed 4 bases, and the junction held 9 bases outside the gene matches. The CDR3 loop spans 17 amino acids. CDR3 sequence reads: CASTESTSGGGTGELFF. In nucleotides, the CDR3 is TGTGCCAGCACCGAAAGTACTAGCGGGGGGGGCACCGGGGAGCTGTTTTTT. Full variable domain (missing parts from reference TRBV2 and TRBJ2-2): EPEVTQTPSHQVTQMGQEVILRCVPISNHLYFYWYRQILGQKVEFLVSFYNNEISEKSEIFDDQFSVERPDGSNFTLKIRSTKLEDSAMYFCASTESTSGGGTGELFFGEGSRLTVL.

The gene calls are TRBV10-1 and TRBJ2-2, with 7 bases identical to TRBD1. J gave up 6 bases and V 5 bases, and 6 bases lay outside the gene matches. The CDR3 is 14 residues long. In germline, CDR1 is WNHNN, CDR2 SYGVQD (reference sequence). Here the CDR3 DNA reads TGCGCCAGCAGTCCAAACAGGGGTGCCGGGGAGCTGTTTTTT. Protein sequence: CASSPNRGAGELFF.

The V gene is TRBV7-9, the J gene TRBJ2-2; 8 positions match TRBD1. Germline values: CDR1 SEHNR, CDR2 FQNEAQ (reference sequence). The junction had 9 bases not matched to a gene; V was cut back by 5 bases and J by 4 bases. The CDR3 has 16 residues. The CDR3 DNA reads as TGTGCCAGCAGCCCGGGACAGGTCTCGGGCACCGGGGAGCTGTTTTTT. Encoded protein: CASSPGQVSGTGELFF.

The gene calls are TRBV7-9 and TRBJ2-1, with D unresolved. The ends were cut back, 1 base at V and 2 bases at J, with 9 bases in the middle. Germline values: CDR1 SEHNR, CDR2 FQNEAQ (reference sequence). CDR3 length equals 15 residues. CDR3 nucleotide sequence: TGTGCCAGCAGCTTAGAGGGCTGGACCTACAATGAGCAGTTCTTC. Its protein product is CASSLEGWTYNEQFF. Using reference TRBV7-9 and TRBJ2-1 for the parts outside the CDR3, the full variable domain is DTGVSQNPRHKITKRGQNVTFRCDPISEHNRLYWYRQTLGQGPEFLTYFQNEAQLEKSRLLSDRFSAERPKGSFSTLEIQRTEQGDSAMYLCASSLEGWTYNEQFFGPGTRLTVL.

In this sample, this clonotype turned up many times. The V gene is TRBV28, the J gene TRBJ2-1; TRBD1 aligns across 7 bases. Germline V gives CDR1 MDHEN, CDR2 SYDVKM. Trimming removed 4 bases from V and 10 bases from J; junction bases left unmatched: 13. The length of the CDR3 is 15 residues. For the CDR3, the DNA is TGTGCCAGCAGTTCCCGACCTAACGACAGGGCAGAGCAGTTCTTC. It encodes CASSSRPNDRAEQFF.

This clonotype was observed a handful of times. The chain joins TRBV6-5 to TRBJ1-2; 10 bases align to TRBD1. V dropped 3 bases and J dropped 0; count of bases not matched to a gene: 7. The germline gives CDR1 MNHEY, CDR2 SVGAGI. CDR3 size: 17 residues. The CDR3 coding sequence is TGTGCCAGCAGTTATGGGAGACAGGGGGCTACTAACTATGGCTACACCTTC. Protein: CASSYGRQGATNYGYTF.

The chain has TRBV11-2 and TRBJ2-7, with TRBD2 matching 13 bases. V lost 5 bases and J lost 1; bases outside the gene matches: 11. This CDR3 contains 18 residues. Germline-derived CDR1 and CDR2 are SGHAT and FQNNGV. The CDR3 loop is CASSPRGLAGASSYEQYF. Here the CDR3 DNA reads TGTGCCAGCAGCCCGAGAGGACTAGCGGGAGCCTCGTCCTACGAGCAGTACTTC.

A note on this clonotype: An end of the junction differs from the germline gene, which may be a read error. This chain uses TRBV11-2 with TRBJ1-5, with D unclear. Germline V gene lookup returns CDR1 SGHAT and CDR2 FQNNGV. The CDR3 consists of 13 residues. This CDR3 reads CASSLNSNRPQHF. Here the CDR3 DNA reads TGTGCCAGCAGCTTAAATAGCAATCGGCCCCAGCATTTT.

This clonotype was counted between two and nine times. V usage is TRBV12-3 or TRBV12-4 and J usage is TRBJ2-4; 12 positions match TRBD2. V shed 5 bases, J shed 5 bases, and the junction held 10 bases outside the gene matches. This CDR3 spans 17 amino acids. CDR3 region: CASSISSGRAWENIQYF. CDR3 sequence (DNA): TGTGCCAGCAGTATCTCTAGCGGGAGGGCCTGGGAAAACATTCAGTACTTC.

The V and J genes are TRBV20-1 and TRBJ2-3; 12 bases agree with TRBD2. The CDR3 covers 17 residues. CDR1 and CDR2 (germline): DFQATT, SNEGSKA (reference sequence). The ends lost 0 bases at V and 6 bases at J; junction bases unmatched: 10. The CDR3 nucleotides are TGCAGTGCTAGAGAAACGACTAGCGGGAGTTTCGGGGATACGCAGTATTTT. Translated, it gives CSARETTSGSFGDTQYF.

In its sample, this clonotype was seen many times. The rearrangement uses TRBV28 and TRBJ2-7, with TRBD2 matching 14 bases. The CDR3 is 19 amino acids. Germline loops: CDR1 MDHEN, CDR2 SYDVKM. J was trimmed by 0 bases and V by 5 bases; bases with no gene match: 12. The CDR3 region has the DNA TGTGCCAGCAGTCCACCCTTAGGGACTAGCGGGAGAAGCTCCTACGAGCAGTACTTC. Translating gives CASSPPLGTSGRSSYEQYF.

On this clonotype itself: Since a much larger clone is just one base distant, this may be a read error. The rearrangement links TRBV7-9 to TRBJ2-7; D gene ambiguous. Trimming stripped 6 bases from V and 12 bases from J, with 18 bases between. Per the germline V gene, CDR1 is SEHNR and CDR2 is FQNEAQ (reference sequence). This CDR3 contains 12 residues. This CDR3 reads CASSSPAETGYF. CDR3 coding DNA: TGTGCCAGCAGTTCTCCGGCTGAGACGGGGTACTTC.

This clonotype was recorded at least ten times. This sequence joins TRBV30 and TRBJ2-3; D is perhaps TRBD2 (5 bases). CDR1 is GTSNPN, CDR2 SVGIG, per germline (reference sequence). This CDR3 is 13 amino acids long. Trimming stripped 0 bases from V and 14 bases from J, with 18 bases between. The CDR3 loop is CAWSVRAGLHLYF. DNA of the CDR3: TGTGCCTGGAGTGTAAGGGCGGGCCTTCATCTGTATTTT.

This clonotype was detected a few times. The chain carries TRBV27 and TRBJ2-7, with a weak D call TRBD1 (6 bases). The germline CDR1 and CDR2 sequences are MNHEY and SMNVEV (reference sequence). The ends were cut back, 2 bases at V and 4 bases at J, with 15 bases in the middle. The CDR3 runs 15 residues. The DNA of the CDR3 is TGTGCCAGCAGTTTAATTTTTGGCAGGGGTTACGAGCAGTACTTC. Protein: CASSLIFGRGYEQYF.

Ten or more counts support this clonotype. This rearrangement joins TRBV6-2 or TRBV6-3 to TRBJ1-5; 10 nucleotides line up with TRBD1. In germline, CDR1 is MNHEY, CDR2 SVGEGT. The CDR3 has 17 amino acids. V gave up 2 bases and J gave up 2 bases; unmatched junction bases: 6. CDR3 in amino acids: CASSYGAGTGGNQPQHF. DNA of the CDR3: TGTGCCAGCAGTTACGGAGCCGGGACAGGGGGCAATCAGCCCCAGCATTTT.

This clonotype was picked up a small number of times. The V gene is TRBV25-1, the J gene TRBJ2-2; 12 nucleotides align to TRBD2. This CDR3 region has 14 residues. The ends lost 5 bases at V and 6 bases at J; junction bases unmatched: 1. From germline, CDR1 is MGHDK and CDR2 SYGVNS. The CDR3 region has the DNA TGTGCCAGCAGTCGGACTAGCGGGGCCGGGGAGCTGTTTTTT. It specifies CASSRTSGAGELFF.

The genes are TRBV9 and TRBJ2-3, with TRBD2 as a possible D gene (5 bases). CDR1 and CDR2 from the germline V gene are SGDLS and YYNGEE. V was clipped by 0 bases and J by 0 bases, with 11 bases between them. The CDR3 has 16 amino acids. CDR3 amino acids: CASSVVPSGSTDTQYF. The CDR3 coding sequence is TGTGCCAGCAGCGTAGTCCCCAGCGGTAGCACAGATACGCAGTATTTT.

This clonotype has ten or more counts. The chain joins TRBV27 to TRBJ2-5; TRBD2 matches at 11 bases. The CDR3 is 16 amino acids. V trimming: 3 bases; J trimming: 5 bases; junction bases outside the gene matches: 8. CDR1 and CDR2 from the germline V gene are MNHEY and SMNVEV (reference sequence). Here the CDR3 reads CASSLKIAGGRETQYF. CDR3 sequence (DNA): TGTGCCAGCAGTTTGAAGATAGCGGGAGGGAGGGAGACCCAGTACTTC.

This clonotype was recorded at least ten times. This chain's CDR3 is CASSLREEGTEAFF. The DNA for the CDR3 is TGTGCCAGCAGTTTACGGGAGGAAGGCACTGAAGCTTTCTTT. The chain uses TRBV12-3 or TRBV12-4 and TRBJ1-1; D ambiguous. The CDR3 sequence is 14 residues long. The V gene lost 2 bases and the J gene lost 4 bases, with 11 bases spanning the gap.

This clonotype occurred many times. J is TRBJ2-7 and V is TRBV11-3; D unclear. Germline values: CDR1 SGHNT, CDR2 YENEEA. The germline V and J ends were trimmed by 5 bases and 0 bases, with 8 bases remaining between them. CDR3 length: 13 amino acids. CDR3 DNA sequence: TGTGCCAGCAGCCGGACGCTCTCCTACGAGCAGTACTTC. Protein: CASSRTLSYEQYF.

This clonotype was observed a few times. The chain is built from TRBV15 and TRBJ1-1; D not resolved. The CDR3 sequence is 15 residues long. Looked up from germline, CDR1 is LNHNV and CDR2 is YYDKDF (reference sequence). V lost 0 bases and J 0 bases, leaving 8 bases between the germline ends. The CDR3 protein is CATSRERGVNTEAFF. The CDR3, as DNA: TGTGCCACCAGCAGAGAACGGGGAGTGAACACTGAAGCTTTCTTT.

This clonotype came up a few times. CDR3 sequence (DNA): TGTGCCAGCAGTGCAGGGAGGACCAGCTCCTACGAGCAGTACTTC. This sequence encodes CASSAGRTSSYEQYF. The chain combines TRBV3-1 with TRBJ2-7, with a possible D match to TRBD2 (6 bases). The V end lost 6 bases, the J end lost 0 bases, and 15 bases lay between the germline ends. CDR1 is LGHDT, CDR2 YNNKEL, per germline (reference sequence). The CDR3 has 15 residues.

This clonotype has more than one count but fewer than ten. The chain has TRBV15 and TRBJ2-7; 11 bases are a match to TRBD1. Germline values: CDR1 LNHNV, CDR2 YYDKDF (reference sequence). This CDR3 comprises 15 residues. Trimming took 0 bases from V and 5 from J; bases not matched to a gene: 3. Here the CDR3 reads CATSRERTGGDEQYF. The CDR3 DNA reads TGTGCCACCAGCAGAGAGAGGACAGGGGGCGACGAGCAGTACTTC.

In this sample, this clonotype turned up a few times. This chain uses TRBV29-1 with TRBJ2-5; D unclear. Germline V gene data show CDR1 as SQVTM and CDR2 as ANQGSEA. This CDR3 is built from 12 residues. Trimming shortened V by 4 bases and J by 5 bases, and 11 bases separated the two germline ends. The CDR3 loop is CSVGRVGETQYF. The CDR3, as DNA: TGCAGCGTTGGCCGGGTGGGTGAGACCCAGTACTTC.

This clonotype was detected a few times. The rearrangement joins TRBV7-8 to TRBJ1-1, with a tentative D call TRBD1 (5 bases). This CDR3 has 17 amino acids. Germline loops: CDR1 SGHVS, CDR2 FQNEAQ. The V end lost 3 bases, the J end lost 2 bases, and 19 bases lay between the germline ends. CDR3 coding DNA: TGTGCCAGCAGCTTCTCCTCATTCGGGGCCCTTAACACTGAAGCTTTCTTT. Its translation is CASSFSSFGALNTEAFF.

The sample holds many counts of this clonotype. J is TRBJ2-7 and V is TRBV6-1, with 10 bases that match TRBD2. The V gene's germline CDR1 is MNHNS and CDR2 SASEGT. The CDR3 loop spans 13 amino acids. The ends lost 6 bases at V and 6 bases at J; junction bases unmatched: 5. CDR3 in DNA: TGTGCCAGCAGGCTAGCGGGAGTACTCGAGCAGTACTTC. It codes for CASRLAGVLEQYF.

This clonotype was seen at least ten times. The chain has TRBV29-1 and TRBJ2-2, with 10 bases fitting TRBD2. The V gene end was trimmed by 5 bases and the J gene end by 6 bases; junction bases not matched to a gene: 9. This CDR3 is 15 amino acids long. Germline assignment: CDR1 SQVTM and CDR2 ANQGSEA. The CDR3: CSVRLAGVLSGELFF. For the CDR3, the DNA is TGCAGCGTTAGGCTAGCGGGAGTCTTGTCCGGGGAGCTGTTTTTT.

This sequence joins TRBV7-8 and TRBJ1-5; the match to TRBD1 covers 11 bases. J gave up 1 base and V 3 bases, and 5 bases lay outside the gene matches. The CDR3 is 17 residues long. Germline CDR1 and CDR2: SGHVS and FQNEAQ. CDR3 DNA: TGTGCCAGCAGCTTCGGGACAGGGGGTCGAAGCAATCAGCCCCAGCATTTT. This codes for CASSFGTGGRSNQPQHF.